These T cell receptor beta chains were read from a single sample in a study of blood T cell repertoires in COVID-19. Measured with immunoSEQ multiplex PCR; TCRdb has only the in-frame clones, and not every one. The data show around 130,000 clones, more than 70% seen once. Sequenced input: peripheral blood. Every receptor here comes from a man aged 65-85 years with acute or convalescent COVID-19. CDR3s leave out the opening cysteine and the closing phenylalanine or tryptophan. Each record gives: V gene, J gene, CDR3 protein.

>TRBV2|TRBJ1-5
ASSSQGDLFQPQH
>TRBV3-1/TRBV3-2|TRBJ1-2
ASSRAGTGDYGYT
>TRBV2|TRBJ2-6
ASKYRLRGISGANVLT
>TRBV5-1|TRBJ1-2
ASRPDLDYGYT
>TRBV5-1|TRBJ1-2
ASSTGQEDGYT
>TRBV5-1|TRBJ2-3
ASSWQGTGTDTQY
>TRBV6-1|TRBJ1-2
ASSEGGGPRGYGYT
>TRBV7-2|TRBJ2-1
ASSLYGLAGNEQF
>TRBV28|TRBJ2-5
ARLGGEAQY
>TRBV10-3|TRBJ2-1
AISDPPGGGNYNEQF
>TRBV4-1|TRBJ2-5
ASSQGQGVIETQY
>TRBV4-1|TRBJ1-4
ASSQSAGGEGEKLF
>TRBV2|TRBJ2-5
ASSGLEQGTQY
>TRBV5-5|TRBJ2-3
ASSYLAGGTDTQY
>TRBV4-1|TRBJ1-2
ASSELWGGYT
>TRBV7-2|TRBJ2-3
ASSLNNQRADTQY
>TRBV28|TRBJ1-4
ASSPIGDRPNEKLF
>TRBV5-6|TRBJ2-1
ASSLMAHRKDNEQF
>TRBV2|TRBJ1-5
ASSRDSSFGNQPQH
>TRBV2|TRBJ2-1
ASSGRGPAKF
>TRBV5-1|TRBJ2-3
ASHTGGAGDTQY
>TRBV3-1/TRBV3-2|TRBJ2-7
ASSQGLAALEQY
>TRBV7-9|TRBJ2-7
ASSLWLSGDRGPYEQY
>TRBV6-5|TRBJ1-5
ASRGAQSGNQPQH
>TRBV6-5|TRBJ1-2
ASRQGLGYGYT
>TRBV6-6|TRBJ2-2
ASSYSAGDTGELF
>TRBV6-4|TRBJ1-5
ASTGTGGGNQPQH
>TRBV28|TRBJ1-2
ATWTGGHYGYT
>TRBV2|TRBJ1-5
ASSENGRGQPQH
>TRBV7-8|TRBJ1-5
ASSLAGTTHQPQH
>TRBV5-6|TRBJ1-6
ASSLVGQNSPLH
>TRBV7-9|TRBJ2-3
ASSFGLAGVDTQY